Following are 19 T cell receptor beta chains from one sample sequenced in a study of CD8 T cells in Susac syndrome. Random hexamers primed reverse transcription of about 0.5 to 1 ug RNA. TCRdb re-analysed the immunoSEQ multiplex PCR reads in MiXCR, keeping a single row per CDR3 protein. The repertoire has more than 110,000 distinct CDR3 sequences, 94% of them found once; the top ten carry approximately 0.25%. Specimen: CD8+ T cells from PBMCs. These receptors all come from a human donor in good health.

CDR3 region: CASNAGLSNTEAFF. The CDR3 region has the DNA TGTGCCAGCAACGCGGGACTATCGAACACTGAAGCTTTCTTT. The genes are TRBV6-5 and TRBJ1-1, with a possible D match to TRBD1 (5 bases). The CDR3 spans 14 residues. V dropped 7 bases and J dropped 1 base, with 13 bases sitting between them. CDR1 is MNHEY, CDR2 SVGAGI, per germline.

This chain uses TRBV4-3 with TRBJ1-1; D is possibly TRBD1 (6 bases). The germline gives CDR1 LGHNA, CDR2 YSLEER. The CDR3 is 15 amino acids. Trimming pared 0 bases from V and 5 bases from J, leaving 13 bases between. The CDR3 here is CASSQDEGGVTEAFF. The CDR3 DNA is TGCGCCAGCAGCCAAGACGAGGGGGGTGTTACTGAAGCTTTCTTT.

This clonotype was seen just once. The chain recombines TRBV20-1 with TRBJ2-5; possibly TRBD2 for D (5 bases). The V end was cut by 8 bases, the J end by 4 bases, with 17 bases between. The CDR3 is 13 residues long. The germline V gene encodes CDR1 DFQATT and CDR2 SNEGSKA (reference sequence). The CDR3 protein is CSPRPGNGETQYF. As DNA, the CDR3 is TGCAGTCCTCGGCCGGGGAATGGAGAGACCCAGTACTTC.

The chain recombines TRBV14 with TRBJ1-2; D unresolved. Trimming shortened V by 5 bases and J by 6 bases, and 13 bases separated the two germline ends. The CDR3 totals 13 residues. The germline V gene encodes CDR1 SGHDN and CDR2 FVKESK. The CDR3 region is CASSLAITDGYTF. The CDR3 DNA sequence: TGTGCCAGCAGCTTGGCCATCACAGATGGCTACACCTTC.

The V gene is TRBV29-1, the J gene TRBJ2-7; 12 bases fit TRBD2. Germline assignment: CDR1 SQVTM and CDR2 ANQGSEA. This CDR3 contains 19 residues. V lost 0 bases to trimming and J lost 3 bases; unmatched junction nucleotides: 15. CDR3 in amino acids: CSVEERGQDRLAGVYEQYF. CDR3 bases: TGCAGCGTTGAAGAAAGGGGACAGGACCGACTAGCGGGAGTCTACGAGCAGTACTTC.

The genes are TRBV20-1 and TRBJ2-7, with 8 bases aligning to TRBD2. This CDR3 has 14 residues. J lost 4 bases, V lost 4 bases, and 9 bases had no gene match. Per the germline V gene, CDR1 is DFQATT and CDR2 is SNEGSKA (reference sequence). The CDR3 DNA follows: TGCAGTGCTAACGTCGGGACTAGGAGGTACGAGCAGTACTTC. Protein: CSANVGTRRYEQYF.

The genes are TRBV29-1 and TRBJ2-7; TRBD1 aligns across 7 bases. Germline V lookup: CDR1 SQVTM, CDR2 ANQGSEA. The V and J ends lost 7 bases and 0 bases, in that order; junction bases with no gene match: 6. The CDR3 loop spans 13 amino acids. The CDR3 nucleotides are TGCAGCGCTACAGGGGCCAGCTCCTACGAGCAGTACTTC. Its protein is CSATGASSYEQYF.

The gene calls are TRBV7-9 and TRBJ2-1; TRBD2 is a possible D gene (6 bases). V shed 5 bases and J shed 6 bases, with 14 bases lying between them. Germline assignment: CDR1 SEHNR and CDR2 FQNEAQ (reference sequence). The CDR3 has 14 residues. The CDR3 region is CASSRPLASNEQFF. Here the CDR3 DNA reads TGTGCCAGCAGCCGCCCCCTAGCGAGCAATGAGCAGTTCTTC.

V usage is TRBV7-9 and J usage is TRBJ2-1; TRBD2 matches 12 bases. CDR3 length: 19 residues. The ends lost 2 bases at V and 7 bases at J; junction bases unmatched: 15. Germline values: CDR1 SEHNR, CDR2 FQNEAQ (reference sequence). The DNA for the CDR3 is TGTGCCAGCAGCTTAACCGACCTACTAGCGGGAGGAGCCCGGAATGAGCAGTTCTTC. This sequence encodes CASSLTDLLAGGARNEQFF.

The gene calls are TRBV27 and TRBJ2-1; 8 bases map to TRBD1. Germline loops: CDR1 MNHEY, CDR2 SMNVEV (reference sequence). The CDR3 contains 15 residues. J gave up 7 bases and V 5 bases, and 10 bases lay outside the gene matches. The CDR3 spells CASSLTGGWGNEQFF. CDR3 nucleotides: TGTGCCAGCAGTCTTACAGGGGGTTGGGGTAATGAGCAGTTCTTC.

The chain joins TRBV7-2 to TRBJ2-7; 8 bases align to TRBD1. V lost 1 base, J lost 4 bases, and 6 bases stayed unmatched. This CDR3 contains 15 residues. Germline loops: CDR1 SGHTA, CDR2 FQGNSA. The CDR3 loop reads CASSLDTGGLYEQYF. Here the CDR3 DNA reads TGTGCCAGCAGCTTAGATACAGGGGGGCTATACGAGCAGTACTTC.

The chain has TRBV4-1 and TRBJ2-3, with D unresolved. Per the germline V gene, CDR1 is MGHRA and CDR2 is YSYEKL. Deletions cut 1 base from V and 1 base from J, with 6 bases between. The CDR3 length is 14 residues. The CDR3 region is CASSQVFGTDTQYF. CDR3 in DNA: TGCGCCAGCAGCCAAGTATTTGGCACAGATACGCAGTATTTT.

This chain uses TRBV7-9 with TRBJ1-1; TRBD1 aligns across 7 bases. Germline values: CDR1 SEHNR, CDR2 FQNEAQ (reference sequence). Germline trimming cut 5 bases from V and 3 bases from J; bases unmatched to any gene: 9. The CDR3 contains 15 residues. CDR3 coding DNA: TGTGCCAGCAGCCCGGTAGGGACAGTACACACTGAAGCTTTCTTT. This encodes CASSPVGTVHTEAFF.

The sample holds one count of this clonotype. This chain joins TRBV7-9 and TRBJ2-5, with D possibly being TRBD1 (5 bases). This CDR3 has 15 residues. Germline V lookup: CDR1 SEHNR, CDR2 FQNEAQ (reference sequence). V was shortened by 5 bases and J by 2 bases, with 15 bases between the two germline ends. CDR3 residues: CASSESAGRQETQYF. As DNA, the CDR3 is TGTGCCAGCAGCGAATCGGCAGGGCGGCAAGAGACCCAGTACTTC.

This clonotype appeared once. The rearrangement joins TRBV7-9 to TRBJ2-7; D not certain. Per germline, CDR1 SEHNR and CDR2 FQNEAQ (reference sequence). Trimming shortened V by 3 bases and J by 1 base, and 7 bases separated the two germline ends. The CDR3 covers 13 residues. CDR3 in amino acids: CASSFPESYEQYF. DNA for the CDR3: TGTGCCAGCAGCTTTCCGGAGTCCTACGAGCAGTACTTC.

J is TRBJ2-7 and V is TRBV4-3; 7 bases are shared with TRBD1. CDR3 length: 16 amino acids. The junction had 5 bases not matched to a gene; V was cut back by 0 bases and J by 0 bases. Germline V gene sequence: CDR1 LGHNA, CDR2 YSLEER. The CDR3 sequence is CASSQDPGGHSYEQYF. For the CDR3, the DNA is TGCGCCAGCAGCCAAGATCCAGGGGGTCACTCCTACGAGCAGTACTTC.

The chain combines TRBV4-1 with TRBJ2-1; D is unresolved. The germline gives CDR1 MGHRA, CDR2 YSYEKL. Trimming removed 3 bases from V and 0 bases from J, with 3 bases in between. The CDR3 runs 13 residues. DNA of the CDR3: TGCGCCAGCAGCCACCTCTCCTACAATGAGCAGTTCTTC. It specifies CASSHLSYNEQFF.

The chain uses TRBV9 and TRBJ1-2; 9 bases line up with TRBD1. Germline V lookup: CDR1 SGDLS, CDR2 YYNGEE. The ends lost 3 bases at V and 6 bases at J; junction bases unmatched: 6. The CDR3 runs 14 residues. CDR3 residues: CASSDGQGLDGYTF. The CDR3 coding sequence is TGTGCCAGCAGCGACGGACAGGGGCTTGATGGCTACACCTTC.

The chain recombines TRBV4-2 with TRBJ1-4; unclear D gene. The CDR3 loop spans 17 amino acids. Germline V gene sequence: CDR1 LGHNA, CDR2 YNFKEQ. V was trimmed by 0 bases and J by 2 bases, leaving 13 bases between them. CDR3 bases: TGTGCCAGCAGCCAAGAATGGGCTTCAACGACTAATGAAAAACTGTTTTTT. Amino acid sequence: CASSQEWASTTNEKLFF.